These T cell receptor beta chains were read from a single sample in a study of blood T cell repertoires in COVID-19. The data were produced by immunoSEQ multiplex PCR, yet TCRdb's version contains in-frame clones alone and is incomplete. The sample records under 35,000 clones, about 91% being singletons. The sample consisted of peripheral blood. The origin of the receptors is a human donor in a cohort sampled during active COVID-19. The CDR3 runs from the conserved cysteine through the conserved F or W. D genes are given only for firm matches. Clone size is shown for a subset of rows, as once, few, many or a class of expanded clone.

cdr3_length,clone_size,v_call,j_call,d_call,cdr3_nt,cdr3_aa
15,-,TRBV5-4,TRBJ1-1,-,TGTGCCAGCAGCTTTGGACGGGACATGAACACTGAAGCTTTCTTT,CASSFGRDMNTEAFF
11,-,TRBV3-1/TRBV3-2,TRBJ1-2,-,TGTGCCAGCGAAGGGGTGGATGGCTACACCTTC,CASEGVDGYTF
13,-,TRBV19,TRBJ1-2,-,TGTGCCAGTAGTATACTAGCGGGGAATGGCTACACCTTC,CASSILAGNGYTF
15,-,TRBV7-9,TRBJ1-1,-,TGTGCCAGCAGCTTAGAGATTACAGTGAACACTGAAGCTTTCTTT,CASSLEITVNTEAFF
15,-,TRBV5-1,TRBJ1-3,-,TGCGCCAGCAGCTTGGGGGGCAGCTCTGGAAACACCATATATTTT,CASSLGGSSGNTIYF
14,-,TRBV27,TRBJ2-1,-,TGTGCCAGCAGTCCCCTAGCGACGGGTAATGAGCAGTTCTTC,CASSPLATGNEQFF
13,-,TRBV7-9,TRBJ1-4,-,TGTGCCAGCAACTCAAACGGTAATGAAAAACTGTTTTTT,CASNSNGNEKLFF
15,-,TRBV6-1,TRBJ1-2,-,TGTGCCAGCAGTGACCGGGTGCCAGAGTTCAATGGCTACACCTTC,CASSDRVPEFNGYTF
15,few,TRBV25-1,TRBJ1-5,-,TGTGCCAGCAGTGAATGGGGGGGTAGCAATCAGCCCCAGCATTTT,CASSEWGGSNQPQHF
14,-,TRBV10-2,TRBJ1-2,TRBD1,TGCGCCAGCAGTGGGGGACAGACCTTCTATGGCTACACCTTC,CASSGGQTFYGYTF
13,-,TRBV12-3/TRBV12-4,TRBJ1-1,-,TGTGCCAGCAGGTTCCAGGAAGCCACTGAAGCTTTCTTT,CASRFQEATEAFF
14,-,TRBV5-1,TRBJ2-3,TRBD2,TGCGCCAGCAGGCCGGGGGGGCCCTCAGATACGCAGTATTTT,CASRPGGPSDTQYF
15,-,TRBV28,TRBJ2-1,TRBD1,TGTGCCAGCAGGTCCCCAGGGACAGGGCCCAATGAGCAGTTCTTC,CASRSPGTGPNEQFF
14,-,TRBV7-2,TRBJ2-1,-,TGTGCCAGCAGCTTCGGGAATAGCGGCGATGAGCAGTTCTTC,CASSFGNSGDEQFF
18,-,TRBV20-1,TRBJ2-1,TRBD2,TGCAGTGCTAGTTTGAGGACTAGCGGGACCATAGGGACTAAGGAGCAGTTCTTC,CSASLRTSGTIGTKEQFF
10,-,TRBV11-2,TRBJ2-5,-,TGTGCCAGCAGCTTAGGGCACCTGTACTTC,CASSLGHLYF
11,-,TRBV10-3,TRBJ1-1,-,TGTGCCACCCTCTGGAACACTGAAGCTTTCTTT,CATLWNTEAFF
21,-,TRBV4-1,TRBJ2-3,-,TGCGCCAGCAGCCAAGACTTTGAGGCGATGGGGGGTAGCGGAAGCACAGATACGCAGTATTTT,CASSQDFEAMGGSGSTDTQYF
13,once,TRBV29-1,TRBJ2-5,TRBD1,TGCAGCGTGGGGACAGGGGGTCAAGGGGCCCAGTACTTC,CSVGTGGQGAQYF
14,-,TRBV29-1,TRBJ2-1,-,TGCAGCGTCACCCCGGAGGGCATCATGCATGAGCAGTTCTTC,CSVTPEGIMHEQFF
15,-,TRBV11-1,TRBJ2-5,TRBD2,TGTGCCAGCAGCTTAGGGACTAGTCTAGGAGAGACCCAGTACTTC,CASSLGTSLGETQYF
17,-,TRBV19,TRBJ2-3,TRBD1,TGTGCCAGTAGTAATACAGGGGGCGCGGGACTACCAGATACGCAGTATTTT,CASSNTGGAGLPDTQYF
14,-,TRBV4-2,TRBJ2-5,-,TGTGCCAGCAGCCAAGATGTCCTGCGGGAGACCCAGTACTTC,CASSQDVLRETQYF
12,once,TRBV19,TRBJ2-3,-,TGTGCCAGCGGACAGTTGACAGATACGCAGTATTTT,CASGQLTDTQYF
15,-,TRBV4-3,TRBJ2-1,TRBD2,TGCGCCAGCAGCCAAACTAGCGGGAGGTACAATGAGCAGTTCTTC,CASSQTSGRYNEQFF
15,-,TRBV19,TRBJ2-1,TRBD2,TGTGCCAGTAGTGGCGGTGAGCGGGGGGTCAATGAGCAGTTCTTC,CASSGGERGVNEQFF
14,-,TRBV5-1,TRBJ2-2,TRBD2,TGCGCCAGCAGACTAGCGGGAGCCGCCGGGGAGCTGTTTTTT,CASRLAGAAGELFF
16,-,TRBV19,TRBJ2-1,TRBD2,TGTGCCAGTAGTATAGTAGGCGGGAGCTCCTACAATGAGCAGTTCTTC,CASSIVGGSSYNEQFF
12,-,TRBV6-5,TRBJ2-1,-,TGTGCCAGCAGTGACTCCCTAAATGAGCAGTTCTTC,CASSDSLNEQFF
15,-,TRBV6-5,TRBJ2-2,-,TGTGCCAGCAGTTACCTCTCCAGGAACACCGGGGAGCTGTTTTTT,CASSYLSRNTGELFF
14,-,TRBV6-5,TRBJ1-1,-,TGTGCCAGCAGTTACTCGACACCTAACACTGAAGCTTTCTTT,CASSYSTPNTEAFF